This TCR beta chain was captured in a study of radiotherapy plus CTLA-4 blockade in lung cancer. Looking at the study overall: In roughly 19% of patients, objective responses were seen; 25% to 40% had disease control.

Trimming removed 4 bases at V and 6 bases at J, with 13 bases between. CDR1 and CDR2 (germline): SEHNR, FQNEAQ (reference sequence). The CDR3 has 14 residues. This clone was counted only a few times. The table came from immunoSEQ multiplex PCR; TCRdb's copy has only in-frame clones and leaves some out. The table has about 43,000 clones, roughly two thirds seen once; the top ten hold roughly a quarter. The TCR was taken from a human donor with non-small cell lung cancer who had a partial response to radiotherapy plus ipilimumab. The material sequenced was peripheral blood, taken from a patient treated with radiotherapy plus ipilimumab. This chain uses TRBV7-9 with TRBJ2-1, with D perhaps TRBD2 (6 bases). In DNA, the CDR3 is TGTGCCAGCAGCTCCGGCGGGGTTCCCAATGAGCAGTTCTTC. Protein: CASSSGGVPNEQFF.